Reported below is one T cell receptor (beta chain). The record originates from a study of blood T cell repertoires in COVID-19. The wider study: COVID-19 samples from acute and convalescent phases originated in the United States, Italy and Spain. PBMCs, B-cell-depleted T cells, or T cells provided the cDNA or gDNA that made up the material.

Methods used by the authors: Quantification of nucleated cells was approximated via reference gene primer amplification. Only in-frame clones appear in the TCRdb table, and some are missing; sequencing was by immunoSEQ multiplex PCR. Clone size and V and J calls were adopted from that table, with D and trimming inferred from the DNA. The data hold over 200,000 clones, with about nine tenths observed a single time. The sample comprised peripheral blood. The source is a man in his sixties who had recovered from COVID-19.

CDR3 coding DNA: TGTGCCAGCAGTCCGCAAGGGGGAGATACGCAGTATTTT. Its translation: CASSPQGGDTQYF. V is TRBV6-5 and J is TRBJ2-3, with D tentatively TRBD1 (6 bases). Germline-derived CDR1 and CDR2 are MNHEY and SVGAGI. Trimming removed 5 bases from V and 5 bases from J, with 11 bases in between. This CDR3 spans 13 amino acids.